This T cell receptor beta chain was observed in a study of T-cell reconstitution after alpha-beta-depleted transplantation in children. CDR3 size: 16 residues. Trimming pared 0 bases from V and 1 base from J, leaving 12 bases between. Germline V gene data show CDR1 as DFQATT and CDR2 as SNEGSKA (reference sequence). Unique molecular identifiers were incorporated into the prepared TCRbeta library. One entry per CDR3 protein results from TCRdb running MiXCR on the PCR reads. The sample includes about 540,000 distinct CDR3 sequences, around 18% seen only once; the top ten take less than 4%. This sequence was found in a human donor who donated a stem cell graft to a child with acute lymphoblastic leukemia. Here the sequenced sample was PBMCs from the stem cell graft donor, taken from the stem cell graft. This chain uses TRBV20-1 with TRBJ2-2; TRBD2 is a possible D gene (6 bases). The CDR3 bases are TGCAGTGCTAGAGAAGGGTGGGGGGTGAACACCGGGGAGCTGTTTTTT. Protein: CSAREGWGVNTGELFF.